The present T cell receptor beta chain was sequenced within a study of cytomegalovirus exposure and HLA in healthy donors. About the research overall: Early release data held tens of millions of unique TCRs from HLA-typed donors. The study, taken as a whole, reports: By a later analysis, the bulk of CMV-associated TCR beta chains appeared HLA-restricted. In a later analysis, an Asian-associated ancestry cluster reportedly showed fewer N-insertions than the approximately 610-donor mean.

This CDR3 comprises 13 residues. With 4 bases removed from V and 5 bases from J, the gap between germline ends came to 9 bases. CDR1 and CDR2 (germline): SGDLS, YYNGEE. This clone occurred a few times. Its antigen is not known. With 60 Vbeta and 13 Jbeta primers, the PCR was carried out. Produced via immunoSEQ multiplex PCR; TCRdb's table is partial and in-frame only. The sample contains about 130,000 clones, roughly 10% of which appear only once. Sequences were obtained from PBMCs. The V gene is TRBV9, the J gene TRBJ1-4; D unclear. The sequence derives from a woman aged 18 to 35 in good health and CMV-seropositive. The CDR3 DNA reads TGTGCCAGCAGCCCTCCGGGGAATGAAAAACTGTTTTTT. Translating gives CASSPPGNEKLFF.